The rows below give T cell receptor beta chains drawn from one sample of a study of patients and donors after allogeneic stem cell transplantation. TCRdb re-called the RT-PCR reads with MiXCR, one entry per CDR3 protein. The table lists over 400,000 distinct CDR3 sequences, around 16% of them singletons, with 7.2% in the top ten. The material sequenced was blood, either unsorted or a sorted T cell fraction (not recorded which). Every receptor here comes from a human donor who was either an allogeneic HSCT recipient or a stem cell or donor lymphocyte infusion donor (not recorded which). It is not recorded whose cells these are; they may come from a transplant donor. CDR3s include the opening cysteine and the closing phenylalanine or tryptophan. The order of the fields is clone size, D gene, V gene, J gene, CDR3 protein, CDR3 DNA. D genes are given only for firm matches. A clone size is listed for some rows: how often the clone was seen (once, few, many), or a class if it is expanded.

few	TRBD2	TRBV2	TRBJ2-1	CASSTRDYYRNEQFF	TGTGCCAGCAGTACCCGGGACTATTATCGTAATGAGCAGTTCTTC
few	TRBD2	TRBV5-1	TRBJ2-7	CASSHTPPGLAERISYEQYF	TGCGCCAGCAGCCACACACCCCCGGGACTAGCGGAGCGCATCTCCTACGAGCAGTACTTC
few	.	TRBV28	TRBJ2-3	CASSGGYRVQTDTQYF	TGTGCCAGCAGTGGGGGATACAGGGTTCAAACAGATACGCAGTATTTT
.	TRBD1	TRBV5-5	TRBJ2-2	CASSPDRVGTGELFF	TGTGCCAGCAGCCCGGACAGGGTAGGCACCGGGGAGCTGTTTTTT
.	TRBD1	TRBV30	TRBJ2-3	CAWSKGQATDTQYF	TGTGCCTGGAGTAAGGGACAGGCCACAGATACGCAGTATTTT
few	.	TRBV6-2/TRBV6-3	TRBJ1-2	CASSYAPVATNYGYTF	TGTGCCAGCAGTTACGCCCCGGTTGCGACTAACTATGGCTACACCTTC
few	.	TRBV5-1	TRBJ2-5	CASSLAYAEFKETQYF	TGCGCCAGCAGCTTGGCCTATGCAGAGTTCAAAGAGACCCAGTACTTC
.	TRBD1	TRBV3-1	TRBJ2-7	CASSQTGGYSYEQYF	TGTGCCAGCAGCCAAACAGGGGGCTACTCCTACGAGCAGTACTTC
few	.	TRBV19	TRBJ2-7	CASSTVGTYEQYF	TGTGCCAGTAGTACCGTCGGAACCTACGAGCAGTACTTC
.	TRBD1	TRBV4-3	TRBJ2-3	CASSQDGDSDFTDTQYF	TGCGCCAGCAGCCAAGATGGGGACAGCGATTTCACAGATACGCAGTATTTT
.	.	TRBV5-5	TRBJ1-6	CASSIAAPPSPLHF	TGTGCCAGCAGCATTGCGGCACCCCCTTCACCCCTCCACTTT
few	TRBD1	TRBV7-9	TRBJ1-4	CASSFGQDGEKLFF	TGTGCCAGCAGCTTTGGACAGGATGGAGAAAAACTGTTTTTT
.	.	TRBV25-1	TRBJ2-7	CASSEKRQPYEQYF	TGTGCCAGCAGTGAAAAGAGACAGCCCTACGAGCAGTACTTC
.	.	TRBV6-2/TRBV6-3	TRBJ1-4	CASSYSKDATNEKLFF	TGTGCCAGCAGTTACTCGAAGGATGCAACTAATGAAAAACTGTTTTTT
.	TRBD2	TRBV4-1	TRBJ2-1	CASSQDGLAARNEQFF	TGCGCCAGCAGCCAAGATGGACTAGCGGCAAGAAATGAGCAGTTCTTC
many	.	TRBV3-1	TRBJ1-6	CASSQRRSNSPLHF	TGTGCCAGCAGCCAACGTAGGAGTAATTCACCCCTCCACTTT
few	TRBD1	TRBV29-1	TRBJ1-3	CSVETDRVGGNTIYF	TGCAGCGTTGAAACGGACAGGGTGGGCGGAAACACCATATATTTT
.	.	TRBV5-1	TRBJ2-6	CASSPHSGANVLTF	TGCGCCAGCAGCCCCCACTCTGGGGCCAACGTCCTGACTTTC
.	.	TRBV7-6	TRBJ2-1	CASSKRGSSYNEQFF	TGTGCCAGCAGTAAAAGGGGAAGCTCCTACAATGAGCAGTTCTTC
few	.	TRBV20-1	TRBJ1-2	CSARDPGIGYTF	TGCAGTGCTAGAGATCCAGGGATCGGCTACACCTTC
few	.	TRBV29-1	TRBJ1-2	CSVVPGELYGYTF	TGCAGCGTTGTCCCAGGGGAGCTCTATGGCTACACCTTC
.	.	TRBV3-1	TRBJ2-5	CASRTMGTLYF	TGTGCCAGCAGAACAATGGGGACTTTGTACTTC
.	.	TRBV11-2	TRBJ1-2	CASSLGMLPGYTF	TGTGCCAGCAGCTTAGGCATGCTGCCTGGCTACACCTTC
few	TRBD2	TRBV6-1	TRBJ2-7	CASSPRTSGEQYF	TGTGCCAGCAGTCCCCGGACTAGCGGGGAGCAGTACTTC
few	.	TRBV5-1	TRBJ1-2	CASSLEDSRGGYTF	TGCGCCAGCAGCTTGGAGGACAGTCGAGGTGGCTACACCTTC
few	.	TRBV12-3/TRBV12-4	TRBJ2-1	CASSWGTVNNEQFF	TGTGCCAGCAGTTGGGGGACGGTGAACAATGAGCAGTTCTTC
few	TRBD1	TRBV6-1	TRBJ1-1	CAVATGTNTEAFF	TGTGCCGTTGCGACAGGGACAAACACTGAAGCTTTCTTT
.	TRBD1	TRBV7-6	TRBJ1-2	CASSATPDRGLGYTF	TGTGCCAGCAGCGCGACCCCGGACAGGGGCTTGGGCTACACCTTC